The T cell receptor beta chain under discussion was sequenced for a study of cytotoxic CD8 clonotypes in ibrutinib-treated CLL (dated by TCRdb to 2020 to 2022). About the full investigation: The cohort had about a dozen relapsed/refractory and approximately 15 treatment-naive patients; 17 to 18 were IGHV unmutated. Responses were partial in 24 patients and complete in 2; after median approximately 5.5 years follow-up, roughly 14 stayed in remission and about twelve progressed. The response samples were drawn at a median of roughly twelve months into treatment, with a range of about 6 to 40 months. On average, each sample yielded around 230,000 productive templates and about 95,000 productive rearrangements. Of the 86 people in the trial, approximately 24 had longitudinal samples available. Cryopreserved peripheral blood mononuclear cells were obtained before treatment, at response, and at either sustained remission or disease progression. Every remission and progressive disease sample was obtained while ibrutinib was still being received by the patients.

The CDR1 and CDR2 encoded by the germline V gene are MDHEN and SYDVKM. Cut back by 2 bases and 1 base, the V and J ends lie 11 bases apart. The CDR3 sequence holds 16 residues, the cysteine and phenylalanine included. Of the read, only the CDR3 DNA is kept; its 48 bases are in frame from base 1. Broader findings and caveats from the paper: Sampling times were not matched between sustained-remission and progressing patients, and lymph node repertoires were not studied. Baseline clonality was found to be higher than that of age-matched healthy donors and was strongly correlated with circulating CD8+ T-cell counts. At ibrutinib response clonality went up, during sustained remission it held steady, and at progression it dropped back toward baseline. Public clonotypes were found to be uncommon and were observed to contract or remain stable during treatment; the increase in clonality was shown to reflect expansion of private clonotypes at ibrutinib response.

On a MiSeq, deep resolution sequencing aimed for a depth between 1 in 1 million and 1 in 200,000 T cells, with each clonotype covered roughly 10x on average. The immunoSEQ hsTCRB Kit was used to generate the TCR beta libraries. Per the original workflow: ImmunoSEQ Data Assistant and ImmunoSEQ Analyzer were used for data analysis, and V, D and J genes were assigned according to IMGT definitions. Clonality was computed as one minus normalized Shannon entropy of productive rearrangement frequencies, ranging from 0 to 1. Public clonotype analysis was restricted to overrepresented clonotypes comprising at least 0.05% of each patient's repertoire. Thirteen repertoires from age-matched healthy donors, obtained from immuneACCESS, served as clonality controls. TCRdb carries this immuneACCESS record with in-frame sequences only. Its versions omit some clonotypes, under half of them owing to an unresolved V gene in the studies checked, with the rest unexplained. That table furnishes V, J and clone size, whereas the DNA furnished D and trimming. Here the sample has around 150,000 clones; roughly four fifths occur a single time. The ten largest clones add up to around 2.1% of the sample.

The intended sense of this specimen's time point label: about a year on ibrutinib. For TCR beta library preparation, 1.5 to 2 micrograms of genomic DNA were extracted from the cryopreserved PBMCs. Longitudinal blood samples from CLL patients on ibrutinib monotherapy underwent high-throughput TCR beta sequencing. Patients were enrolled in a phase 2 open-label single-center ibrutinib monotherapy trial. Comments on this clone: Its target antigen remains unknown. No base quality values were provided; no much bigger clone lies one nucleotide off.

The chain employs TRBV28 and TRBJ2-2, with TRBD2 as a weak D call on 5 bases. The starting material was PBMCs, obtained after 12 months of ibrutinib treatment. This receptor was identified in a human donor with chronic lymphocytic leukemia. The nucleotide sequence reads TGTGCCAGCAGTTTAATACTGAGCGGGAACACCGGGGAGCTGTTTTTT. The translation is CASSLILSGNTGELFF. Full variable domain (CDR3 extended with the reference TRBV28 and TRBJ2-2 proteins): DVKVTQSSRYLVKRTGEKVFLECVQDMDHENMFWYRQDPGLGLRLIYFSYDVKMKEKGDIPEGYSVSREKKERFSLILESASTNQTSMYLCASSLILSGNTGELFFGEGSRLTVL.